Shown below are 8 T cell receptor beta chains from a single sample sequenced in a study of T cells in Graves' hyperthyroidism and ophthalmopathy. RNA transcripts were the template for amplifying TCR beta CDR3 regions. During a first-round RT-PCR of the TCR CDR3, the HTBI primer set was used. TCRdb fed the multiplex PCR reads into MiXCR, producing one record per CDR3 protein. Here the sample spans fewer than 450,000 distinct CDR3 sequences, more than 13% being singletons. Sequencing was carried out using blood. The receptors derive from a man aged 45 to 65 with Graves' ophthalmopathy.

This clonotype was found many times. This chain uses TRBV20-1 with TRBJ2-5, with 8 positions matching TRBD2. This CDR3 region has 15 residues. J lost 5 bases, V lost 3 bases, and 11 bases had no gene match. Germline CDR1 and CDR2: DFQATT and SNEGSKA (reference sequence). The CDR3 sequence is CSASLASGRIETQYF. The CDR3 DNA is TGCAGTGCTAGTCTGGCTAGCGGGCGAATCGAGACCCAGTACTTC.

This clonotype was seen ten or more times. The chain has TRBV20-1 and TRBJ2-7; 7 nucleotides line up with TRBD2. CDR3 length: 14 amino acids. The germline V gene has CDR1 DFQATT and CDR2 SNEGSKA (reference sequence). V was clipped by 5 bases and J by 1 base; unmatched bases: 8. CDR3 sequence: CSAAQTSSSYEQYF. The CDR3 DNA reads TGCAGTGCTGCGCAGACTAGCAGTTCCTACGAGCAGTACTTC.

This clonotype was picked up many times. This chain connects TRBV7-9 to TRBJ1-1; no clear D. The germline V gene encodes CDR1 SEHNR and CDR2 FQNEAQ (reference sequence). V gave up 1 base and J gave up 4 bases, with 7 bases separating them. This CDR3 contains 13 residues. CDR3 loop: CASSLGFGTEAFF. The CDR3 nucleotides are TGTGCCAGCAGCTTAGGTTTCGGCACTGAAGCTTTCTTT.

To note about this clonotype: This may be a read error, as it is one base from a much larger clone. The gene calls are TRBV27 and TRBJ1-2; 9 nucleotides match TRBD1. Per germline, CDR1 MNHEY and CDR2 SMNVEV (reference sequence). V dropped 5 bases and J dropped 4; count of bases not matched to a gene: 5. CDR3 size: 14 residues. CDR3 coding DNA: TGTGCCAGCAGTGATACAGGGGGCCCCTATGGCTACACCTTC. Its protein is CASSDTGGPYGYTF.

The V call is TRBV30, the J call TRBJ2-1, with TRBD2 as a possible D gene (7 bases). Germline assignment: CDR1 GTSNPN and CDR2 SVGIG (reference sequence). V lost 0 bases to trimming and J lost 9 bases, with 12 bases between them. The CDR3 totals 13 residues. CDR3 nucleotide sequence: TGTGCCTGGAGTGTGTCGGGGGGCACTGAGCAGTTCTTC. Translating it yields CAWSVSGGTEQFF.

The chain uses TRBV20-1 and TRBJ2-7; 8 bases line up with TRBD1. CDR1 is DFQATT, CDR2 SNEGSKA, per germline (reference sequence). With V trimmed by 4 bases and J by 3 bases, 8 bases remained unmatched. This CDR3 spans 14 amino acids. This CDR3 is CSAIQGDGGYEQYF. The CDR3 DNA sequence: TGCAGTGCTATACAGGGGGATGGAGGCTACGAGCAGTACTTC.

The chain employs TRBV4-2 and TRBJ1-3, with D unresolved. The CDR3 has 16 residues. Trimming cost V 3 bases and J 0 bases, with 12 bases left between them. The germline V gene has CDR1 LGHNA and CDR2 YNFKEQ. CDR3 bases: TGTGCCAGCAGCCATATTGAGGGCTCCTCTGGAAACACCATATATTTT. The encoded protein is CASSHIEGSSGNTIYF.

The chain combines TRBV29-1 with TRBJ2-1; 10 nucleotides agree with TRBD1. The CDR3 has 13 amino acids. CDR1 and CDR2 (germline): SQVTM, ANQGSEA. V lost 5 bases, J lost 8 bases, and 6 bases stayed unmatched. CDR3 loop: CSVPGTGVDEQFF. CDR3 coding DNA: TGCAGCGTTCCCGGGACAGGGGTGGATGAGCAGTTCTTC.